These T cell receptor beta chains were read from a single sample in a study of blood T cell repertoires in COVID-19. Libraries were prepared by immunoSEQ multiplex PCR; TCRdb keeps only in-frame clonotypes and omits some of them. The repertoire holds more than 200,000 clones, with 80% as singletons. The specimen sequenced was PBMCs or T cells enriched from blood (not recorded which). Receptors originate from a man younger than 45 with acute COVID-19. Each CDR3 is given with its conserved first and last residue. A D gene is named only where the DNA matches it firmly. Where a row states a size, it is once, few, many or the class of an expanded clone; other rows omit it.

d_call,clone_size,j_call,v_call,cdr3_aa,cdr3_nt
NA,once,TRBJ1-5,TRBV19,CASSIDSFNQPQHF,TGTGCCAGTAGTATAGACAGTTTCAATCAGCCCCAGCATTTT
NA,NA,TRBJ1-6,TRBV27,CASSHRERSSPLHF,TGTGCCAGCAGTCACCGGGAGCGGAGCTCACCCCTCCACTTT
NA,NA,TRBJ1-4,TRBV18,CASSPSGRDEKLFF,TGTGCCAGCTCACCGAGCGGCCGCGATGAAAAACTGTTTTTT
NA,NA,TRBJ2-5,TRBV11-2,CASSPRGETQYF,TGTGCCAGCAGCCCCAGAGGGGAGACCCAGTACTTC
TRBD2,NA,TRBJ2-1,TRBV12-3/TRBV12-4,CASRGVVGNEQFF,TGTGCCAGCCGGGGGGTAGTCGGCAATGAGCAGTTCTTC
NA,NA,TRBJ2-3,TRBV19,CASSIWQGTADTQYF,TGTGCCAGTAGTATCTGGCAGGGAACGGCAGATACGCAGTATTTT
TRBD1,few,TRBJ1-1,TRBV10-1,CASSDAQGVPEAFF,TGCGCCAGCAGCGACGCCCAGGGGGTCCCTGAAGCTTTCTTT
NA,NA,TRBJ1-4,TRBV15,CATSREGGHFNEKLFF,TGTGCCACCAGCAGAGAAGGAGGGCATTTTAATGAAAAACTGTTTTTT
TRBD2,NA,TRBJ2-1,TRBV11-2,CASSLGASGGAYNEQFF,TGTGCCAGCAGCTTAGGGGCTAGCGGGGGGGCCTACAATGAGCAGTTCTTC
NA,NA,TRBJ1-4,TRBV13,CASSLGPRGNEKLFF,TGTGCCAGCAGCTTAGGACCCCGGGGAAATGAAAAACTGTTTTTT
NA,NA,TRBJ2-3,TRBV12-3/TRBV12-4,CASSFRGINTQYF,TGTGCCAGCAGTTTCCGGGGGATAAATACGCAGTATTTT
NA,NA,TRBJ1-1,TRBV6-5,CASSGHRAQREAFF,TGTGCCAGCAGCGGCCACAGAGCCCAACGCGAAGCTTTCTTT
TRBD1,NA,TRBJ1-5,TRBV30,CAWSVTGGMTQHF,TGTGCCTGGAGTGTGACAGGGGGCATGACCCAGCATTTT
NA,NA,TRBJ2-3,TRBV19,CATHDLGSVTDTQYF,TGTGCCACTCATGACCTAGGTAGTGTCACAGATACGCAGTATTTT
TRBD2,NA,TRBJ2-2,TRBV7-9,CASGRGTGELFF,TGTGCCAGCGGGAGGGGCACCGGGGAGCTGTTTTTT
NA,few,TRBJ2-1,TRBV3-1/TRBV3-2,CASSQDRGNEQFF,TGTGCCAGCAGCCAAGATCGGGGAAATGAGCAGTTCTTC
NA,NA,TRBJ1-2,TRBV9,CASSGQHGGPGGYTF,TGTGCCAGCAGTGGGCAACACGGGGGGCCAGGTGGCTACACCTTC